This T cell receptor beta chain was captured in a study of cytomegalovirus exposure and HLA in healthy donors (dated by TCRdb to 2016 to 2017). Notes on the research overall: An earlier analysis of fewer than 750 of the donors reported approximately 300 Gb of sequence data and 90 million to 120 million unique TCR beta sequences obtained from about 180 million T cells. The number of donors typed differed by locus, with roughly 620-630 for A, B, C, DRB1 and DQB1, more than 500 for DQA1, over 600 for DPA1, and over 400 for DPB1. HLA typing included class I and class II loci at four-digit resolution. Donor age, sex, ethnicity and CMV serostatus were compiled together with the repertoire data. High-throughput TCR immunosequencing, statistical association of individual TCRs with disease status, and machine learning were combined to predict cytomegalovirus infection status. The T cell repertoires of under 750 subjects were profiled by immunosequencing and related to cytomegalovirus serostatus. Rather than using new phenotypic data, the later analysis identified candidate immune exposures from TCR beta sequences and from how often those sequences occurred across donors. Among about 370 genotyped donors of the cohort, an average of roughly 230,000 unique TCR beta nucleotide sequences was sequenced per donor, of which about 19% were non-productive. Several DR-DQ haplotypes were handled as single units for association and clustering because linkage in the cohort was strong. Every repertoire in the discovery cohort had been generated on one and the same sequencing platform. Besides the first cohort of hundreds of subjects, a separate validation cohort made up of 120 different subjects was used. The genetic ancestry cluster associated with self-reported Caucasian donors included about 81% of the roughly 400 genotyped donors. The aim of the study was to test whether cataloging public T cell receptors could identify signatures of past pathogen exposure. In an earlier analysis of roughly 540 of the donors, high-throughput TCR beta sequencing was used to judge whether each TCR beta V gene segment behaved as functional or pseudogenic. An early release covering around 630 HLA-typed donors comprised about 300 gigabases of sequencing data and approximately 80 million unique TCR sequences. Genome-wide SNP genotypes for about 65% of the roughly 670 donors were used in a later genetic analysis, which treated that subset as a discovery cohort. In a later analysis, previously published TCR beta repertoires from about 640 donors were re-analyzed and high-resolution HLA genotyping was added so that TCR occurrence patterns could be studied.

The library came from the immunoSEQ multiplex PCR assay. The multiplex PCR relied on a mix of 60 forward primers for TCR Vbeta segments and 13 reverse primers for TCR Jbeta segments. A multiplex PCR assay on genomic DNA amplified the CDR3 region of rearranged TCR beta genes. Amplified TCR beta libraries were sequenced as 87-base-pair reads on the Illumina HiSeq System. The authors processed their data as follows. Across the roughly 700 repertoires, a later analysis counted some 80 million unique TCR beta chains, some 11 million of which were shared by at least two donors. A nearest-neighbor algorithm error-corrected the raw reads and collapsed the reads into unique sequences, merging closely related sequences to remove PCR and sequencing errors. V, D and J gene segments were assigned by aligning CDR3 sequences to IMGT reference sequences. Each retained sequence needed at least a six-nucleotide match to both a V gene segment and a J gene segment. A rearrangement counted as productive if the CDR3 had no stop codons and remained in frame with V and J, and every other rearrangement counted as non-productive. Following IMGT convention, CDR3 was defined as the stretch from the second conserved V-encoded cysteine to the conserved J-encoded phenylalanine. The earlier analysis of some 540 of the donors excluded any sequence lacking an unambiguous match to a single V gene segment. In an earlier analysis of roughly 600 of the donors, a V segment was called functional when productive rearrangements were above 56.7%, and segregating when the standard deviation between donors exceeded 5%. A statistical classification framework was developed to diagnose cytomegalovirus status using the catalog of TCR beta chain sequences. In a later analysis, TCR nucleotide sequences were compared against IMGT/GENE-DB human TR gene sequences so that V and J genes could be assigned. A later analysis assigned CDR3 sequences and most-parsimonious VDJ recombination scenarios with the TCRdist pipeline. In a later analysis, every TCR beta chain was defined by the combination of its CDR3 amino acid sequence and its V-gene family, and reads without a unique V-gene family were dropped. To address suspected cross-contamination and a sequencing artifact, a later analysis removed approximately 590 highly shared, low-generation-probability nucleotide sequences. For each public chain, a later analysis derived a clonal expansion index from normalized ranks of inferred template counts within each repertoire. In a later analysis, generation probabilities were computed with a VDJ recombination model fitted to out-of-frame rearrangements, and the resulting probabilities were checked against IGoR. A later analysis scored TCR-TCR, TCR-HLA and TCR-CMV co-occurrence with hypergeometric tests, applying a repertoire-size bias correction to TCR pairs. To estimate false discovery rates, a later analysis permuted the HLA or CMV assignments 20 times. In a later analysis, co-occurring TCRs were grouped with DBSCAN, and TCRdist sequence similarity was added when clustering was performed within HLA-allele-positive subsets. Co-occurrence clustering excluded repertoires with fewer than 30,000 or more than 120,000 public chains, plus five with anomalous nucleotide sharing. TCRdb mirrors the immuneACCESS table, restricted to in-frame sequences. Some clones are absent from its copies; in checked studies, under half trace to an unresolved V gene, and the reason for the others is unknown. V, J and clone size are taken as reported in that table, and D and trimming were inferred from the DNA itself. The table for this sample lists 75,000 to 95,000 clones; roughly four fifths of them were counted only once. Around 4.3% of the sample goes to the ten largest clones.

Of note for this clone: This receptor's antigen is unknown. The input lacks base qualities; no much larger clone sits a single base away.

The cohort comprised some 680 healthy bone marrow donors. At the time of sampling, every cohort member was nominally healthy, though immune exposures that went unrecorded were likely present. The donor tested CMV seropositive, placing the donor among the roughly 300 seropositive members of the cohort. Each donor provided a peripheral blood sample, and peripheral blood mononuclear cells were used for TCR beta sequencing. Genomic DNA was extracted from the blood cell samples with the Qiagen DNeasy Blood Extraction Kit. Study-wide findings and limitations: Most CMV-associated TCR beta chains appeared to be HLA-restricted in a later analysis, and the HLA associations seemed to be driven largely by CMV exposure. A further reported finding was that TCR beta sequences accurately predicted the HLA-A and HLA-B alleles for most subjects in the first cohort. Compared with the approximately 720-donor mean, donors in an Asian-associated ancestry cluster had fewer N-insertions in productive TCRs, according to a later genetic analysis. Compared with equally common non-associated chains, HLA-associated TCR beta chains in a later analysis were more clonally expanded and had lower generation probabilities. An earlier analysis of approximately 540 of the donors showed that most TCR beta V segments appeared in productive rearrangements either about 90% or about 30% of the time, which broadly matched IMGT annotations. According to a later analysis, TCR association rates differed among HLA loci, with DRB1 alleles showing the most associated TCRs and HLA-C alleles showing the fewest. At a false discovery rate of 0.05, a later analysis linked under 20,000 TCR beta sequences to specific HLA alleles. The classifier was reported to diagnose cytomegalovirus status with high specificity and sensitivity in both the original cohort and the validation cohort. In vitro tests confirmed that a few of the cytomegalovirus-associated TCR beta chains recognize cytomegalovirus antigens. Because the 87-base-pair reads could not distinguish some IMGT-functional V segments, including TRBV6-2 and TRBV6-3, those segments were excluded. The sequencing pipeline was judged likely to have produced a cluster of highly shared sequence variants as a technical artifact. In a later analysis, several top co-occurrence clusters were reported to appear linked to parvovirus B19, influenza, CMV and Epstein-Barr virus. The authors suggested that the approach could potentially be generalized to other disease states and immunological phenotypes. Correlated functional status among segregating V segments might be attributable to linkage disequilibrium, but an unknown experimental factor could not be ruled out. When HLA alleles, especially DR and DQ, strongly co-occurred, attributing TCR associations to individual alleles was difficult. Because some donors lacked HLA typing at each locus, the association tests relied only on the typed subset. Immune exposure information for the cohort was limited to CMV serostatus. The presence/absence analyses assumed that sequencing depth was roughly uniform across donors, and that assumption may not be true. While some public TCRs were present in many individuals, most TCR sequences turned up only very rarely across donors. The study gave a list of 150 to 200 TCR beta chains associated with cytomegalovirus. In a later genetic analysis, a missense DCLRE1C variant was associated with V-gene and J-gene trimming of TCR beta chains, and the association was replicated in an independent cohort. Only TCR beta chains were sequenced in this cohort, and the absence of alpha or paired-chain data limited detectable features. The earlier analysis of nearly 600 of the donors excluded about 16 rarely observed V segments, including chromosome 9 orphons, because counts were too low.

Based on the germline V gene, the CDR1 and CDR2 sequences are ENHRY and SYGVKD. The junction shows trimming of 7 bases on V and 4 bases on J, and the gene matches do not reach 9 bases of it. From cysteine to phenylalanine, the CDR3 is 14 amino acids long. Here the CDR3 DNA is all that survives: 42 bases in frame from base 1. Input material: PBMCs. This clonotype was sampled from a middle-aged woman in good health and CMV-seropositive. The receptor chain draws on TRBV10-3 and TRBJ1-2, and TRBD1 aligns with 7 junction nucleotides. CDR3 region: CAIMETGETYGYTF. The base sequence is TGTGCCATCATGGAAACAGGGGAAACCTATGGCTACACCTTC.